The 27 T cell receptor beta chains below were found in one sample sequenced in a study of blood T cell repertoires in COVID-19 (TCRdb year 2020). Library preparation employed the immunoSEQ multiplex PCR assay. TCRdb carries this immuneACCESS record with in-frame sequences only. Its versions omit some clonotypes, under half of them owing to an unresolved V gene in the studies checked, with the rest unexplained. Counted in this sample were under 70,000 clones; over 75% of them appeared once. Around 9.6% of the sample belongs to the ten largest clones. The sample consisted of peripheral blood. These receptor sequences come from a human donor in a cohort sampled during active COVID-19.

CDR3 bases: TGTGCCAGCTACCCCGGGAGAGCCGTTAATGAGCAGTTCTTC. Translated, it gives CASYPGRAVNEQFF. The chain couples TRBV28 to TRBJ2-1, with D possibly TRBD2 on 6 matching bases. The CDR3 is made up of 14 amino acids. V was shortened by 8 bases and J by 7 bases, with 18 bases between the two germline ends. The germline gives CDR1 MDHEN, CDR2 SYDVKM.

V usage is TRBV7-6 and J usage is TRBJ2-6; D may be TRBD1 (6 bases). This CDR3 has 16 residues. With 6 bases removed from V and 0 bases from J, the gap between germline ends came to 12 bases. The germline CDR1 and CDR2 sequences are SGHVS and FNYEAQ. The CDR3 here is CASSPQGNSGANVLTF. The CDR3 DNA follows: TGTGCCAGCAGTCCACAGGGAAACTCTGGGGCCAACGTCCTGACTTTC.

This chain links TRBV19 with TRBJ1-1; tentative D call: TRBD1 (5 bases). Trimming left V 10 bases short and J 1 base short, with 10 bases between. The CDR3 length is 12 residues. CDR1 and CDR2 (germline): LNHDA, SQIVND (reference sequence). As DNA, the CDR3 is TGTGCCACCAAAAGGGGGAACACTGAAGCTTTCTTT. This encodes CATKRGNTEAFF.

The chain links TRBV4-1 to TRBJ1-2; 7 bases align to TRBD1. The CDR3 is 17 residues long. Germline V gene sequence: CDR1 MGHRA, CDR2 YSYEKL. V lost 1 base to trimming and J lost 6 bases; unmatched junction nucleotides: 14. The CDR3 reads CASSQGPGTDFLNGYTF. The CDR3 region has the DNA TGCGCCAGCAGCCAAGGGCCCGGGACAGACTTTCTCAATGGCTACACCTTC.

Turning to this clone: The same CDR3 also results from other DNA sequences found in this sample. The gene calls are TRBV27 and TRBJ1-1, with D possibly being TRBD1 (6 bases). The germline gives CDR1 MNHEY, CDR2 SMNVEV (reference sequence). The germline V and J ends were trimmed by 6 bases and 1 base, with 15 bases remaining between them. This CDR3 comprises 15 residues. CDR3 sequence reads: CASSSPGGTNTEAFF. In nucleotides, the CDR3 is TGTGCCAGCAGCTCCCCGGGGGGCACGAACACTGAAGCTTTCTTT.

This clone was counted between two and nine times. V and J are TRBV6-2 or TRBV6-3 and TRBJ2-1; D may be TRBD2 (5 bases). Germline lookup yields CDR1 MNHEY and CDR2 SVGEGT. CDR3 length equals 19 residues. The ends were cut back, 4 bases at V and 7 bases at J, with 29 bases in the middle. CDR3 coding DNA: TGTGCCAGCAGTTTGACGCTTCGAGAGCGGAGACCCCCAGGTAATGAGCAGTTCTTC. The encoded protein is CASSLTLRERRPPGNEQFF.

This clone appeared a single time. In DNA, the CDR3 is TGTGCCAGCAGCTTAGCTCAGGGGGCGGACACTGAAGCTTTCTTT. Translation gives CASSLAQGADTEAFF. The chain couples TRBV7-9 to TRBJ1-1; TRBD1 agrees at 8 bases. Germline CDR1 is SEHNR and CDR2 is FQNEAQ (reference sequence). The J segment lost 3 bases and the V segment lost 0 bases, leaving 3 bases of the junction unmatched. The CDR3 runs 15 residues.

The V and J genes are TRBV7-2 and TRBJ2-1, with 11 bases aligning to TRBD2. V shed 0 bases, J shed 3 bases, and the junction held 4 bases outside the gene matches. CDR3 length: 17 amino acids. Germline CDR1 and CDR2: SGHTA and FQGNSA. CDR3: CASSLAGTSGVYNEQFF. In DNA form, the CDR3 reads TGTGCCAGCAGCTTAGCAGGGACTAGCGGAGTCTACAATGAGCAGTTCTTC.

The chain joins TRBV9 to TRBJ1-5; 7 nucleotides match TRBD1. V shed 4 bases, J shed 5 bases, and the junction held 9 bases outside the gene matches. Germline CDR1 and CDR2: SGDLS and YYNGEE. The CDR3 is 15 residues long. The CDR3, as DNA: TGTGCCAGCAGCAGAGGGACAGAGACCTATCAGCCCCAGCATTTT. Encoded protein: CASSRGTETYQPQHF.

The chain combines TRBV5-1 with TRBJ2-3; D is possibly TRBD1 (5 bases). Germline V lookup: CDR1 SGHRS, CDR2 YFSETQ. The CDR3 runs 12 residues. V shed 4 bases and J shed 4 bases, with 7 bases lying between them. The CDR3 coding sequence is TGCGCCAGCAGCCCAGGGTCAGATACGCAGTATTTT. Its protein is CASSPGSDTQYF.

The chain joins TRBV10-3 to TRBJ2-7; tentatively, D is TRBD2 (6 bases). CDR3 length equals 17 residues. V was shortened by 2 bases and J by 6 bases, with 23 bases between the two germline ends. Germline V gene data show CDR1 as ENHRY and CDR2 as SYGVKD. CDR3 nucleotides: TGTGCCATCAGTGAGGTGGGGAGCGGGTTTTCCCCGGCCGAGCAGTACTTC. Amino acid sequence: CAISEVGSGFSPAEQYF.

The chain is built from TRBV6-5 and TRBJ2-5, with 8 nucleotides matching TRBD1. Germline loops: CDR1 MNHEY, CDR2 SVGAGI. The CDR3 extends over 15 amino acids. The V gene end was trimmed by 5 bases and the J gene end by 5 bases; junction bases not matched to a gene: 10. The CDR3 nucleotides read TGTGCCAGCAGTCCCGACAGGGGTACCGGGGAGACCCAGTACTTC. It specifies CASSPDRGTGETQYF.

This chain connects TRBV28 to TRBJ2-7; tentative D call: TRBD1 (5 bases). CDR1 MDHEN and CDR2 SYDVKM come from the germline V gene. The length of the CDR3 is 13 residues. Trimming shortened V by 4 bases and J by 2 bases, and 9 bases separated the two germline ends. Written as DNA, the CDR3 is TGTGCCAGCAGTTCAGACAGCCCCTACGAGCAGTACTTC. Amino acid sequence: CASSSDSPYEQYF.

Concerning this clone itself: Other DNA sequences within the sample encode an identical CDR3. Here the CDR3 DNA reads TGCGCCAGCAGCCAAGAGCAGGGAACTGAAGCTTTCTTT. It codes for CASSQEQGTEAFF. The V call is TRBV4-3, the J call TRBJ1-1; D may be TRBD1 (5 bases). Trimming shortened V by 0 bases and J by 5 bases, and 7 bases separated the two germline ends. Germline V gene data show CDR1 as LGHNA and CDR2 as YSLEER. The CDR3 is made up of 13 amino acids.

The rearrangement links TRBV2 to TRBJ1-5, with no clear D. The CDR3 has 14 amino acids. V lost 6 bases, J lost 3 bases, and 12 bases lay in between. The V gene's germline CDR1 is SNHLY and CDR2 FYNNEI. This CDR3 is CASRPDGDNQPQHF. The DNA for the CDR3 is TGTGCCAGCAGACCCGACGGGGACAATCAGCCCCAGCATTTT.

The chain joins TRBV15 to TRBJ1-5, with D possibly matching TRBD1 (5 bases). The V gene lost 2 bases and the J gene lost 12 bases, with 20 bases spanning the gap. The CDR3 has 15 amino acids. The V gene's germline CDR1 is LNHNV and CDR2 YYDKDF (reference sequence). This chain's CDR3 is CATSRFPVAGTLQHF. The CDR3 DNA reads as TGTGCCACCAGCAGATTCCCAGTGGCAGGGACTCTCCAGCATTTT. The full variable domain, with the rest looked up from reference TRBV15 and TRBJ1-5, is DAMVIQNPRYQVTQFGKPVTLSCSQTLNHNVMYWYQQKSSQAPKLLFHYYDKDFNNEADTPDNFQSRRPNTSFCFLDIRSPGLGDTAMYLCATSRFPVAGTLQHFGDGTRLSIL.

J is TRBJ1-2 and V is TRBV30; 9 bases line up with TRBD1. CDR3 size: 14 residues. The J segment lost 4 bases and the V segment lost 2 bases, leaving 5 bases of the junction unmatched. Germline V gene lookup returns CDR1 GTSNPN and CDR2 SVGIG (reference sequence). The CDR3 sequence is CAWSRQGVRYGYTF. CDR3 bases: TGTGCCTGGAGTAGACAGGGGGTTCGCTATGGCTACACCTTC.

This chain connects TRBV6-6 to TRBJ1-5, with a tentative D call TRBD1 (5 bases). The germline V gene encodes CDR1 MNHNY and CDR2 SVGAGI (reference sequence). V was cut by 4 bases and J by 11 bases, with 18 bases left in between. The CDR3 runs 14 residues. The CDR3 DNA is TGTGCCAGCAGTTCGGACGGGGGAGATATGGCCCAGCATTTT. Protein sequence: CASSSDGGDMAQHF.

The genes are TRBV5-1 and TRBJ2-7; 12 bases are a match to TRBD2. The CDR3 loop spans 15 amino acids. Germline V CDR1 and CDR2: SGHRS, YFSETQ. V lost 4 bases and J lost 6; bases outside the gene matches: 8. The chain's CDR3 is CASSAESSGRGEQYF. The CDR3 DNA follows: TGCGCCAGCAGCGCAGAATCTAGCGGGAGGGGCGAGCAGTACTTC.

This rearrangement joins TRBV4-1 to TRBJ2-6; 7 bases map to TRBD2. The CDR3 extends over 18 amino acids. Germline assignment: CDR1 MGHRA and CDR2 YSYEKL. V was clipped by 3 bases and J by 4 bases; unmatched bases: 12. The CDR3 reads CASSHVRAGVSGANVLTF. DNA of the CDR3: TGCGCCAGCAGCCATGTCCGTGCGGGAGTATCCGGGGCCAACGTCCTGACTTTC.

The gene calls are TRBV10-3 and TRBJ2-7; D remains ambiguous. V dropped 8 bases and J dropped 3 bases, with 11 bases sitting between them. The germline V gene has CDR1 ENHRY and CDR2 SYGVKD. The CDR3 has 12 amino acids. CDR3 DNA: TGTGCCATCGCCGGGTATCGCTACGAGCAGTACTTC. Amino acid sequence: CAIAGYRYEQYF.

The rearrangement uses TRBV10-2 and TRBJ2-7, with D possibly being TRBD1 (7 bases). This CDR3 region has 11 residues. CDR1 WSHSY and CDR2 SAAADI come from the germline V gene. V was clipped by 10 bases and J by 4 bases, with 11 bases between them. The CDR3 DNA is TGCGCCACAGGGGGGTGGTACGAGCAGTACTTC. Its protein is CATGGWYEQYF.

This rearrangement joins TRBV6-5 to TRBJ2-7; 8 bases fit TRBD2. CDR3 length: 13 residues. J lost 3 bases, V lost 5 bases, and 3 bases had no gene match. Germline CDR1 is MNHEY and CDR2 is SVGAGI. CDR3 residues: CASSSGSIYEQYF. In nucleotides, the CDR3 is TGTGCCAGCAGTAGCGGGAGTATCTACGAGCAGTACTTC.

The chain uses TRBV7-3 and TRBJ2-7; TRBD1 matches 12 bases. Germline CDR1 reads SGHTA; CDR2 reads FQGTGA. V lost 2 bases to trimming and J lost 5 bases; unmatched junction nucleotides: 4. This CDR3 region has 15 residues. This chain's CDR3 is CASSLGTGGLDEQYF. The CDR3 nucleotides are TGTGCCAGCAGCTTAGGGACAGGGGGCTTGGACGAGCAGTACTTC. Looking up the rest from reference TRBV7-3 and TRBJ2-7 gives the full variable domain: GAGVSQTPSNKVTEKGKYVELRCDPISGHTALYWYRQSLGQGPEFLIYFQGTGAADDSGLPNDRFFAVRPEGSVSTLKIQRTERGDSAVYLCASSLGTGGLDEQYFGPGTRLTVT.

This clone was counted a single time. J is TRBJ2-6 and V is TRBV10-3; no clear D gene. The CDR3 sequence is 15 residues long. Germline V CDR1 and CDR2: ENHRY, SYGVKD. With 2 bases removed from V and 0 bases from J, the gap between germline ends came to 5 bases. The CDR3 sequence: CAISEGRSGANVLTF. In DNA form, the CDR3 reads TGTGCCATCAGTGAGGGCCGCTCTGGGGCCAACGTCCTGACTTTC.

Only one count was recorded for this clone. The rearrangement joins TRBV6-5 to TRBJ2-5, with D possibly matching TRBD1 (6 bases). The CDR3 totals 14 residues. Germline V gives CDR1 MNHEY, CDR2 SVGAGI. Trimming took off 5 bases at V and 4 bases at J, with 14 bases between the two ends. The CDR3 reads CASSPPRGRETQYF. CDR3 in DNA: TGTGCCAGCAGTCCCCCCAGGGGAAGAGAGACCCAGTACTTC.

The chain employs TRBV5-1 and TRBJ2-7; D may be TRBD2 (6 bases). The germline CDR1 and CDR2 sequences are SGHRS and YFSETQ. Trimming took off 2 bases at V and 5 bases at J, with 11 bases between the two ends. This CDR3 is built from 13 residues. The CDR3 loop reads CASSFGGSNEQYF. CDR3 DNA sequence: TGCGCCAGCAGCTTCGGGGGATCCAACGAGCAGTACTTC.